This T cell receptor (beta chain) was captured by sequencing in a study of OX40 agonist ivuxolimab in advanced cancers. Details on this clone: Its matching antigen is unknown.

The study, taken as a whole, reports: Compared with CD4+, CD8+ T cells on average had more expanded clones. Expanded peripheral T-cell antigen specificity went undetermined.

Sequencing used immunoSEQ multiplex PCR; TCRdb keeps in-frame clones, though not all of them. The data contain approximately 100,000 clones, just over 90% of them singletons. The ends lost 5 bases at V and 5 bases at J; junction bases unmatched: 8. This CDR3 region has 15 residues. Germline assignment: CDR1 SGHAT and CDR2 FQNNGV. J is TRBJ2-1 and V is TRBV11-2; 8 nucleotides align to TRBD2. This TCR was sampled from an adult with an advanced solid tumor such as melanoma, head and neck, liver or kidney cancer. This material consisted of CD4+ or CD8+ T cells sorted from blood, taken in a trial of the OX40 agonist ivuxolimab. CDR3 in DNA: TGTGCCAGCAGCCGCTCCGGGACTAGGCACAATGAGCAGTTCTTC. It is translated as CASSRSGTRHNEQFF. The full variable domain, rest sourced from reference TRBV11-2 and TRBJ2-1, is EAGVAQSPRYKIIEKRQSVAFWCNPISGHATLYWYQQILGQGPKLLIQFQNNGVVDDSQLPKDRFSAERLKGVDSTLKIQPAKLEDSAVYLCASSRSGTRHNEQFFGPGTRLTVL.